Below, one T cell receptor beta chain is given with its context. Its antigen is still unknown. Germline V lookup: CDR1 SGHRS, CDR2 YFSETQ. The CDR3 is 10 amino acids. Trimming pared 5 bases from V and 5 bases from J, leaving 5 bases between. It was negative isolation that provided the CD8+ and CD4+ T cells, whereas TEMRA cells were enriched by FACS. This entry is derived from a study of CD8 T cells in Susac syndrome. Notes on the study in general: The study recognized that the number of individuals in its TCR sequencing and HLA analysis was relatively small.

It was with random hexamers that 0.5 to 1 ug RNA was reverse transcribed. MiXCR was run by TCRdb on the immunoSEQ multiplex PCR reads, yielding one entry per CDR3 protein. The sample holds under 150,000 distinct CDR3 sequences, about 90% seen once. The TCR sequence derives from a human donor with multiple sclerosis. Material for sequencing was CD8+ T cells from PBMCs. This chain uses TRBV5-1 with TRBJ2-7; D is tentatively TRBD1 or TRBD2 (5 bases each). The chain's CDR3 is CASRGDEQYF. The CDR3 region has the DNA TGCGCCAGCAGGGGGGACGAGCAGTACTTC.